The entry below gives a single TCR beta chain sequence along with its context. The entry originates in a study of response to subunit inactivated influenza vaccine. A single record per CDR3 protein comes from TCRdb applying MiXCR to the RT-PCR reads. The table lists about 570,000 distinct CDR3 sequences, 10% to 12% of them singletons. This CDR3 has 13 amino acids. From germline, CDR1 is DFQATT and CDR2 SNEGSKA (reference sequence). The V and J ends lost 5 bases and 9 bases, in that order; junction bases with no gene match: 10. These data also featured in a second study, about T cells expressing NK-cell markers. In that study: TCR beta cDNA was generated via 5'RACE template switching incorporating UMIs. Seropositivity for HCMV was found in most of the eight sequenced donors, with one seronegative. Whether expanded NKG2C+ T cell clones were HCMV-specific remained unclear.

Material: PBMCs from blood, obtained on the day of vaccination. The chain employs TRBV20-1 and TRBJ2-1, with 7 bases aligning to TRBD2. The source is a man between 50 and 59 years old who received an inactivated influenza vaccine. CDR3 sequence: CSARGTNVGEQFF. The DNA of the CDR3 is TGCAGTGCTCGCGGGACTAATGTTGGTGAGCAGTTCTTC.